This TCR beta chain came from a study of T cell clonality in common variable immunodeficiency. As regards this clone: Its antigen is still unknown. The read stops 3 residues short of the end of the CDR3; the missing end is completed from the germline J gene.

Produced via immunoSEQ multiplex PCR; TCRdb's table is partial and in-frame only. Listed here are over 15,000 clones without any singletons, the top ten holding roughly an eighth. Study-wide points: Reportedly, TCR beta sequences from common variable immunodeficiency showed fewer deletions and N-nucleotide insertions.

V was clipped by 5 bases and J by 7 bases, with 14 bases between them. In germline, CDR1 is SGHTA, CDR2 FQGNSA. The length of the CDR3 is 14 residues. The chain recombines TRBV7-2 with TRBJ2-2; no definite D call. This TCR derives from a human donor with common variable immunodeficiency. The specimen was peripheral blood mononuclear cells. The chain's CDR3 is CASSPTNFGGELFF. CDR3 bases read: TGTGCCAGCAGCCCGACAAATTTCGGCGGGGAG.